This entry is about one T cell receptor beta chain. Antigen specificity is unknown. The data derive from a study of shared clonotypes between healthy human individuals. The wider study: Per donor, CD8 memory used one plate, CD8 naive used two, CD4 memory used three and CD4 naive used three.

General study results and limits: It was observed that 5% to 6.5% of naive CD4 clonotypes were shared across a few donors. Rarefaction revealed incomplete sorted-subset sequencing despite large depth. Enrolling few donors narrowed the genetic and exposure-history diversity that was represented.

Data came from immunoSEQ multiplex PCR; TCRdb stores just in-frame clones and leaves some out. The table lists hundreds of thousands of clones, almost 97% of them singletons. V lost 4 bases and J 1 base, leaving 19 bases between the germline ends. The CDR3 loop spans 17 amino acids. Germline V lookup: CDR1 MGHRA, CDR2 YSYEKL. Sequenced material: naive CD4+ T cells sorted from blood. Subset described: CD45RA+ positively selected. The chain couples TRBV4-1 to TRBJ1-2; TRBD1 might be the D (6 bases). This receptor was obtained from a woman in her twenties or thirties in good health. The CDR3 here is CASSPRPGGKINYGYTF. In DNA form, the CDR3 reads TGCGCCAGCAGCCCTCGCCCGGGGGGCAAAATTAACTATGGCTACACCTTC.